The present TCR beta chain was sequenced within a study of early T cells in non-severe SARS-CoV-2 infection. Study information: Chains stayed unpaired after sequencing of bulk RNA from unsorted whole blood.

On this clonotype: Its antigen is undetermined.

Molecules of cDNA were individually given unique molecular identifiers that were attached to them. TCRdb re-called the 5' RACE reads through MiXCR, storing one row per CDR3 protein. The sample lists around 70,000 distinct CDR3 sequences; more than 10% were seen once. Germline V lookup: CDR1 LGHDT, CDR2 YNNKEL (reference sequence). The V segment lost 6 bases and the J segment 2 bases; nucleotides outside the gene matches: 10. This CDR3 is 16 amino acids long. Whole-study findings and limits: Matching against VDJdb likely underestimated virus-specific expansions, favoring anti-spike CD8.

The specimen was whole blood. The TCR sequence derives from an adult who was a healthcare worker with PCR-confirmed SARS-CoV-2 infection or an uninfected control (not recorded which). This chain uses TRBV3-1 with TRBJ2-3; 8 bases match TRBD2. The CDR3 loop is CASSLQTSASTDTQYF. CDR3 nucleotide sequence: TGTGCCAGCAGTCTGCAGACTAGCGCATCCACAGATACGCAGTATTTT.